The clone carrying this TCR beta chain was seen a handful of times. The PCR was carried out with 60 Vbeta primers and 13 Jbeta primers. This table comes from immunoSEQ multiplex PCR, and its TCRdb copy is limited to in-frame clones, with some not included. The table has 180,000 or so clones, 82% seen once. This entry is derived from a study of cytomegalovirus exposure and HLA in healthy donors. At the level of the study: About 85 million unique TCRs from HLA-typed donors were held in an early release of data.

Germline V gene sequence: CDR1 SEHNR, CDR2 FQNEAQ (reference sequence). CDR3 length: 14 residues. Germline trimming cut 4 bases from V and 4 bases from J; bases unmatched to any gene: 3. Sample: PBMCs. V gene TRBV7-9 combines with J gene TRBJ1-4; 7 bases map to TRBD1. The origin of this receptor is a woman aged 45-60 years in good health and CMV-seropositive. The CDR3 region is CASSYGQVNEKLFF. The CDR3 DNA sequence: TGTGCCAGCAGCTACGGACAGGTTAATGAAAAACTGTTTTTT.